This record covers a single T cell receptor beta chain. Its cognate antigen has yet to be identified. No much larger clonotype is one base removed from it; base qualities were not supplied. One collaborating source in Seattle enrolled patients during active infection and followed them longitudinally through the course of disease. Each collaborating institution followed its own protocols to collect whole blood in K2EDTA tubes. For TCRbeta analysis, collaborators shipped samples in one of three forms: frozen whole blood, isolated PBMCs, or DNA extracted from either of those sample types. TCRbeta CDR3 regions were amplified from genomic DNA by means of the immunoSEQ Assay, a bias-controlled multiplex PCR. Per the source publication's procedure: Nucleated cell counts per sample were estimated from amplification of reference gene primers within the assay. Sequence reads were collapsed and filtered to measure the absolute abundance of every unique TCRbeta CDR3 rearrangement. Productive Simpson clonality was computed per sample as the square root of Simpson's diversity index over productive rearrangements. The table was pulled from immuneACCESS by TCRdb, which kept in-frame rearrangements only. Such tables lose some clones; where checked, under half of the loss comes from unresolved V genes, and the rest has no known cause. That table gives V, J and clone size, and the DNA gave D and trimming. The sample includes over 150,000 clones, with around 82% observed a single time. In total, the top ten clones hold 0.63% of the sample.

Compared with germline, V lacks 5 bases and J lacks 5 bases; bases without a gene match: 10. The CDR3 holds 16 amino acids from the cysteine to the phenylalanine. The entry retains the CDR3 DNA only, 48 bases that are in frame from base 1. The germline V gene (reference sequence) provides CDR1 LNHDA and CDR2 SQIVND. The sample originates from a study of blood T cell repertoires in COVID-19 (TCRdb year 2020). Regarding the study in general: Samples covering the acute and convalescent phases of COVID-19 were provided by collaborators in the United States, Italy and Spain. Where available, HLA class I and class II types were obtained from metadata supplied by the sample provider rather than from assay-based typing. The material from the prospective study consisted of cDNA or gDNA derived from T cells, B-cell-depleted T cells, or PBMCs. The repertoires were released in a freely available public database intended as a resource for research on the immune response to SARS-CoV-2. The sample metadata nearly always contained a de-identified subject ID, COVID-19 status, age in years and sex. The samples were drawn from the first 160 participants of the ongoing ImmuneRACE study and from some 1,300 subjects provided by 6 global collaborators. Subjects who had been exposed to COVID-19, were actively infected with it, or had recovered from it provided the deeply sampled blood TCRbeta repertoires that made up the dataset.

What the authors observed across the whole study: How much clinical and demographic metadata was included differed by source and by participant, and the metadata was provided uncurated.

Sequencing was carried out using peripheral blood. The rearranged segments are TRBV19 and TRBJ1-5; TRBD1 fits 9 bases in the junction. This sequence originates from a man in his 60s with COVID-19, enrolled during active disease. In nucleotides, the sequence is TGTGCCAGTAGTGAATGGATGGGACAGGGAGATCAGCCCCAGCATTTT. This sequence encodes CASSEWMGQGDQPQHF.